This T cell receptor (beta chain) was profiled in a study of patients and donors after allogeneic stem cell transplantation (dated by TCRdb to the early 2020s). To prepare the library, RT-PCR was applied. Sequenced using a NextSeq 550. In-frame beta chains were kept once TCRdb had trimmed the public reads at Q25 with fastp and called clones with MiXCR. Duplicate CDR3 protein sequences are folded into a single record with the most common DNA and genes. Recorded for this sample are about 210,000 distinct CDR3 sequences; roughly 38% of them occurred a single time. Around 10% of the sample comes from the top ten. With respect to this clonotype: The antigen it binds to is not known. The sample holds no much larger clone one base away, and base qualities are not on file.

The sequencing input was blood, either unsorted or a sorted T cell fraction (not recorded which). This sequence was found in a human donor who was either an allogeneic HSCT recipient or a stem cell or donor lymphocyte infusion donor (not recorded which). It is not recorded whose cells these are; they may come from a transplant donor.

The CDR3 region has the sequence CSAGTGVSDTQYF. The nucleotide sequence reads TGCAGCGCCGGGACAGGTGTATCAGATACGCAGTATTTT. This chain is built from TRBV29-1 and TRBJ2-3, with TRBD1 identical over 8 junction bases. After removal of 7 bases from V and 4 bases from J, the junction retains 7 bases not matched to a gene. Sequences SQVTM (CDR1) and ANQGSEA (CDR2) are obtained from the germline V gene. The CDR3 goes from the cysteine to the phenylalanine over 13 residues. Here the CDR3 DNA is all that survives: 39 bases in frame from base 1.